Following are 17 T cell receptor beta chains from one sample sequenced in a study of T-cell memory formation after mild COVID-19. One entry per CDR3 protein, called by TCRdb with MiXCR from the 5' RACE reads. The repertoire holds roughly 400,000 distinct CDR3 sequences, with 20% to 25% as singletons. The sequenced sample consisted of PBMCs or a T cell subset sorted from them (not recorded which). The receptors derive from an adult woman who had mild COVID-19 (a few samples of this study predate the infection). Cell type and time point are not known.

The J gene is TRBJ2-5, the V gene TRBV5-1, with 11 bases lining up with TRBD1. Germline CDR1 SGHRS, CDR2 YFSETQ. Losses at the gene ends were 4 bases for V and 2 bases for J; bases not matched to a gene: 7. The CDR3 has 16 residues. CDR3 amino acids: CASSPGDRGVQETQYF. CDR3 DNA sequence: TGCGCCAGCAGCCCGGGGGACAGGGGGGTTCAAGAGACCCAGTACTTC. Full variable domain (missing parts from reference TRBV5-1 and TRBJ2-5): KAGVTQTPRYLIKTRGQQVTLSCSPISGHRSVSWYQQTPGQGLQFLFEYFSETQRNKGNFPGRFSGRQFSNSRSEMNVSTLELGDSALYLCASSPGDRGVQETQYFGPGTRLLVL.

This sequence joins TRBV5-4 and TRBJ2-2, with D perhaps TRBD1 (6 bases). The CDR3 loop spans 17 amino acids. V lost 4 bases and J lost 1, with 17 bases in between. Looked up from germline, CDR1 is SGHNT and CDR2 is YYREEE (reference sequence). The CDR3 bases are TGTGCCAGCAGCCCAACCCGGGCCAGGGGGAACACCGGGGAGCTGTTTTTT. Protein: CASSPTRARGNTGELFF.

The rearrangement links TRBV24-1 to TRBJ2-3; 8 nucleotides line up with TRBD1. This CDR3 is built from 12 residues. The trim removed 7 bases at V and 7 bases at J, leaving 3 bases unmatched. CDR1 and CDR2 (germline): KGHDR, SFDVKD. The CDR3 loop reads CATRDRAYTQYF. The CDR3, as DNA: TGTGCCACCAGGGACAGGGCTTATACGCAGTATTTT.

This chain links TRBV5-1 with TRBJ2-7; TRBD2 agrees at 16 bases. CDR1 is SGHRS, CDR2 YFSETQ, per germline. J gave up 3 bases and V 0 bases, and 9 bases lay outside the gene matches. The CDR3 runs 19 residues. The chain's CDR3 is CASSLVPGLAGGPNYEQYF. The CDR3 coding sequence is TGCGCCAGCAGCTTGGTCCCGGGACTAGCGGGAGGGCCAAACTACGAGCAGTACTTC.

The V and J genes are TRBV4-1 and TRBJ2-7; the D is unclear. The V end was cut by 0 bases, the J end by 4 bases, with 13 bases between. The CDR3 covers 15 residues. Per germline, CDR1 MGHRA and CDR2 YSYEKL. The CDR3, as DNA: TGCGCCAGCAGCCAAGAGTCGGCAGGTGGTTACGAGCAGTACTTC. Encoded protein: CASSQESAGGYEQYF.

The chain has TRBV5-1 and TRBJ2-7; 7 nucleotides match TRBD2. Germline V CDR1 and CDR2: SGHRS, YFSETQ. The CDR3 covers 15 residues. Trimming removed 1 base from V and 2 bases from J; junction bases left unmatched: 6. CDR3 sequence reads: CASSLIFGGAYEQYF. In nucleotides, the CDR3 is TGCGCCAGCAGCTTGATTTTTGGGGGGGCCTACGAGCAGTACTTC.

This clonotype was found a few times. The rearrangement links TRBV4-3 to TRBJ1-2, with TRBD1 identical over 9 bases. V shed 0 bases and J 7 bases; nucleotides not matched to a gene: 3. Per the germline V gene, CDR1 is LGHNA and CDR2 is YSLEER. CDR3 length equals 14 residues. The CDR3 DNA follows: TGCGCCAGCAGCCAAGATGAGACAGGGGGTGGCTACACCTTC. Translated, it gives CASSQDETGGGYTF.

This chain connects TRBV24-1 to TRBJ1-1; tentative D call: TRBD1 (6 bases). This CDR3 contains 17 residues. CDR1 and CDR2 (germline): KGHDR, SFDVKD. The germline V and J ends were trimmed by 2 bases and 9 bases, with 24 bases remaining between them. CDR3 protein: CATSDSRTRTALSQAFF. The CDR3 nucleotides read TGTGCCACCAGTGATTCGCGGACCAGGACAGCGTTATCTCAAGCTTTCTTT.

The V gene is TRBV12-3 or TRBV12-4, the J gene TRBJ2-7; maybe TRBD1 (6 bases). The V end lost 2 bases, the J end lost 7 bases, and 18 bases lay between the germline ends. CDR3 length equals 15 residues. The CDR3 region has the DNA TGTGCCAGCAGTTTACAACCCCCAGGGGTCCAAGAGCAGTACTTC. It is translated as CASSLQPPGVQEQYF.

This chain links TRBV7-3 with TRBJ2-4; possibly TRBD1 for D (6 bases). The CDR3 length is 13 residues. Germline lookup yields CDR1 SGHTA and CDR2 FQGTGA. The V and J ends lost 0 bases and 7 bases respectively, with 7 bases between them. In DNA, the CDR3 is TGTGCCAGCAGCTTAACTCAGGGGAACATTCAGTACTTC. Translation: CASSLTQGNIQYF.

The table lists this clonotype with a few counts. The chain links TRBV4-2 to TRBJ2-3, with TRBD2 matching over 9 bases. The CDR3 is 17 residues long. Germline CDR1 and CDR2: LGHNA and YNFKEQ. V was pared by 0 bases and J by 8 bases, with 12 bases of the junction left unmatched. The CDR3 here is CASSQDGAGGPGGTQYF. The CDR3 DNA is TGTGCCAGCAGCCAAGATGGGGCGGGGGGGCCCGGTGGTACGCAGTATTTT.

This sequence joins TRBV4-1 and TRBJ2-4; 7 nucleotides align to TRBD2. In germline, CDR1 is MGHRA, CDR2 YSYEKL. The trim removed 1 base at V and 1 base at J, leaving 1 base unmatched. The CDR3 is 15 amino acids. The chain's CDR3 is CASSQVLAAKNIQYF. The CDR3 coding sequence is TGCGCCAGCAGCCAAGTACTAGCGGCCAAAAACATTCAGTACTTC.

The rearrangement links TRBV5-1 to TRBJ2-7, with 7 positions matching TRBD1. The CDR3 runs to 16 residues. After removal of 0 bases from V and 4 bases from J, the junction contained 10 bases not matched to a gene. CDR1 and CDR2 (germline): SGHRS, YFSETQ. Written as DNA, the CDR3 is TGCGCCAGCAGCTTGGCCGGTCGGCAGGGGGTGTACGAGCAGTACTTC. The encoded protein is CASSLAGRQGVYEQYF.

This clonotype was found a few times. The rearrangement uses TRBV6-1 and TRBJ2-1, with 7 bases lining up with TRBD1. Unmatched junction bases numbered 12, after V lost 3 bases and J lost 4 bases. Germline V gene lookup returns CDR1 MNHNS and CDR2 SASEGT. The CDR3 contains 17 residues. For the CDR3, the DNA is TGTGCCAGCAGTGAGCCCCTCCAGGGGGTCGGGTACAATGAGCAGTTCTTC. This sequence encodes CASSEPLQGVGYNEQFF.

This clonotype turned up a few times. This sequence joins TRBV11-2 and TRBJ1-2; D might be TRBD1 (5 bases). Trimming took 3 bases from V and 2 from J, leaving 16 bases between them. CDR1 and CDR2 (germline): SGHAT, FQNNGV. The CDR3 is 16 residues long. The CDR3 spells CASSLGGGLLNYGYTF. The CDR3 DNA follows: TGTGCCAGCAGCTTGGGGGGTGGCCTCTTAAACTATGGCTACACCTTC. Combining the CDR3 with reference TRBV11-2 and TRBJ1-2 gives the whole variable domain EAGVAQSPRYKIIEKRQSVAFWCNPISGHATLYWYQQILGQGPKLLIQFQNNGVVDDSQLPKDRFSAERLKGVDSTLKIQPAKLEDSAVYLCASSLGGGLLNYGYTFGSGTRLTVV.

The J gene is TRBJ2-3, the V gene TRBV24-1, with D possibly matching TRBD1 (6 bases). CDR3 length equals 16 residues. V lost 1 base, J lost 4 bases, and 14 bases lay in between. CDR1 and CDR2 from the germline V gene are KGHDR and SFDVKD. CDR3 nucleotides: TGTGCCACCAGTGATTTCAGGGGAGAAATCCCAGATACGCAGTATTTT. Its protein is CATSDFRGEIPDTQYF.

CDR3 protein: CASSLSRVNTEAFF. DNA of the CDR3: TGCGCCAGCAGCCTCAGCAGGGTGAACACTGAAGCTTTCTTT. V and J are TRBV5-1 and TRBJ1-1; perhaps TRBD1 as D (5 bases). The germline V and J ends were trimmed by 4 bases and 0 bases, with 10 bases remaining between them. CDR3 length equals 14 residues. CDR1 is SGHRS, CDR2 YFSETQ, per germline. The entire variable domain, with the rest obtained from reference TRBV5-1 and TRBJ1-1, is as follows: KAGVTQTPRYLIKTRGQQVTLSCSPISGHRSVSWYQQTPGQGLQFLFEYFSETQRNKGNFPGRFSGRQFSNSRSEMNVSTLELGDSALYLCASSLSRVNTEAFFGQGTRLTVV.